This T cell receptor beta chain was profiled in a study of naive and memory T cell subsets. An equimolar mix of two oligonucleotides served as the beta constant-region primer for TRBC1 and TRBC2. The ligated cDNA underwent four PCR rounds using SP2 and nested alpha and beta constant-region primers. Via MiXCR, TCRdb re-called the UMI-ligation and nested PCR reads, giving one row per CDR3 protein. The table records roughly 99,000 distinct CDR3 sequences, around 11% of them present only once. Study findings and constraints: A few larger clonotypes appeared in naive repertoires, especially CD8, possibly memory cells re-expressing CD45RA.

The CDR3 has 12 residues. Notes on this clonotype: Its antigen is unknown.

This chain uses TRBV12-3 or TRBV12-4 with TRBJ1-2; D is unresolved. The specimen was naive CD4+ T cells from blood. The source of this sequence is a human donor in good health. The CDR3 loop reads CVTLGGPYGYTF. The CDR3 nucleotides read TGTGTTACGCTTGGAGGGCCGTATGGCTACACCTTC.